The T cell receptor (beta chain) described here comes from a study of shared clonotypes between healthy human individuals. Clones were read by immunoSEQ multiplex PCR, and TCRdb kept only the in-frame ones, dropping some. The sample contains over a million clones, 96% of which appear only once. This clone was seen just once. Distinct nucleotide sequences in the sample also encode this CDR3. The CDR3 runs 13 residues. The V and J ends lost 0 bases and 0 bases respectively, with 0 bases between them. Looked up from germline, CDR1 is ENHRY and CDR2 is SYGVKD. The specimen was naive CD4+ T cells sorted from blood. Subset defined: CD45RA+ positively selected. The receptor's source is a man aged 25 to 45 in good health. The V call is TRBV10-3, the J call TRBJ2-1; no reliable D call. CDR3 DNA sequence: TGTGCCATCAGTGAGTCCTCCTACAATGAGCAGTTCTTC. Residues: CAISESSYNEQFF.